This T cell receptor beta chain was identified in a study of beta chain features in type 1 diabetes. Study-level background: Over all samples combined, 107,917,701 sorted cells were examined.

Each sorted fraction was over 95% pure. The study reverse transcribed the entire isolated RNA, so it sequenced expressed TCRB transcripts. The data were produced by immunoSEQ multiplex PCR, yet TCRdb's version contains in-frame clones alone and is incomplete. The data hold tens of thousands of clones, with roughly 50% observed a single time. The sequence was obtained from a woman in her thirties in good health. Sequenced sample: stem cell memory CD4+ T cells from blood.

CDR3 sequence: CASSYSGGEETQYF. CDR3 DNA sequence: TGTGCCAGCAGTTATTCAGGGGGCGAAGAGACCCAGTACTTC. V and J are TRBV6-5 and TRBJ2-5; 8 nucleotides agree with TRBD1. V gave up 3 bases and J gave up 3 bases; unmatched junction bases: 3. Germline CDR1 reads MNHEY; CDR2 reads SVGAGI. The CDR3 runs 14 residues.